These 27 T cell receptor beta chains were sequenced from one sample in a study of T cells after yellow fever vaccination. TCRdb re-called the 5' RACE reads through MiXCR, storing one row per CDR3 protein. The data contain a few hundred thousand distinct CDR3 sequences, 8% to 9.5% of them singletons. Sample: PBMCs, taken around 45 days after the first yellow fever vaccination. Receptors originate from a man between 18 and 35 years old who received the YFV17D yellow fever vaccine.

The V gene is TRBV5-1, the J gene TRBJ2-7, with 8 bases aligning to TRBD1. This CDR3 comprises 13 residues. V lost 4 bases and J lost 7; bases outside the gene matches: 7. Germline values: CDR1 SGHRS, CDR2 YFSETQ. The DNA of the CDR3 is TGCGCCAGCAGCATGGACAGGGTTGGAGAGCAGTACTTC. Its protein product is CASSMDRVGEQYF.

This clonotype has only a few counts. This chain uses TRBV5-1 with TRBJ1-4; possibly TRBD1 for D (5 bases). Germline loops: CDR1 SGHRS, CDR2 YFSETQ. CDR3 size: 18 residues. Trimming removed 1 base at V and 8 bases at J, with 24 bases between. The CDR3, as DNA: TGCGCCAGCAGCTTGTGGTACAGCGAGGGGTCTACTTCGGAAAAACTGTTTTTT. Encoded protein: CASSLWYSEGSTSEKLFF.

This clonotype was observed a few times. V usage is TRBV5-5 and J usage is TRBJ2-3; 7 nucleotides agree with TRBD2. Germline values: CDR1 SGHKS, CDR2 YYEKEE (reference sequence). The CDR3 spans 13 residues. V lost 4 bases, J lost 9 bases, and 8 bases stayed unmatched. CDR3 loop: CASSTRREATQYF. CDR3 in DNA: TGTGCCAGCAGCACCCGACGGGAGGCCACGCAGTATTTT.

There are a few counts of this clonotype. The chain uses TRBV7-9 and TRBJ1-1, with no clear D. Trimming took 2 bases from V and 6 from J, leaving 4 bases between them. The germline V gene has CDR1 SEHNR and CDR2 FQNEAQ (reference sequence). This CDR3 spans 11 amino acids. The CDR3 spells CASSLTAEAFF. The CDR3 DNA reads as TGTGCCAGCAGCTTAACCGCTGAAGCTTTCTTT. Variable domain in full (rest from reference TRBV7-9 and TRBJ1-1): DTGVSQNPRHKITKRGQNVTFRCDPISEHNRLYWYRQTLGQGPEFLTYFQNEAQLEKSRLLSDRFSAERPKGSFSTLEIQRTEQGDSAMYLCASSLTAEAFFGQGTRLTVV.

This clonotype has a handful of counts. The V gene is TRBV12-3 or TRBV12-4, the J gene TRBJ1-6; D is unclear. Trimming shortened V by 4 bases and J by 11 bases, and 15 bases separated the two germline ends. The CDR3 has 14 amino acids. Here the CDR3 reads CASSSLALRAPLHF. DNA for the CDR3: TGTGCCAGCAGTTCCCTGGCCTTACGGGCACCCCTCCACTTT.

Notes on this clonotype: Mismatch with germline at one junction end may stem from a read error. The DNA of the CDR3 is TGTACCAGTAGTACCCCAGGGGGGGCGAACACTGAAGCTTTCTTT. Protein product: CTSSTPGGANTEAFF. The rearrangement uses TRBV19 and TRBJ1-1, with 7 bases aligning to TRBD1. The CDR3 is made up of 15 amino acids. Per germline, CDR1 LNHDA and CDR2 SQIVND (reference sequence).

The rearrangement joins TRBV21-1 to TRBJ1-2. TRBV21-1 is flagged as a pseudogene. The CDR3 runs 15 residues. The CDR3 region is CASSKGNARNYGYTF. DNA for the CDR3: TGTGCCAGCAGCAAAGGGAACGCTCGTAACTATGGCTACACCTTC.

The chain employs TRBV2 and TRBJ2-7; D is unresolved. V was cut by 8 bases and J by 3 bases, with 29 bases left in between. This CDR3 has 18 amino acids. The germline gives CDR1 SNHLY, CDR2 FYNNEI. The CDR3 DNA reads as TGTGCCAGCTGCTGTGTCACCTTCCCCCTTTCTTCGAACTACGAGCAGTACTTC. Translated, it gives CASCCVTFPLSSNYEQYF.

This rearrangement joins TRBV28 to TRBJ1-4, with 7 bases that match TRBD1. V gave up 6 bases and J gave up 3 bases; unmatched junction bases: 7. Germline lookup yields CDR1 MDHEN and CDR2 SYDVKM. The CDR3 runs to 15 residues. CDR3 amino acids: CASSGGDRANEKLFF. CDR3 in DNA: TGTGCCAGCAGCGGGGGCGACAGGGCTAATGAAAAACTGTTTTTT.

This clonotype has a count of ten or more. The chain joins TRBV5-8 to TRBJ1-2; D is undetermined. CDR1 and CDR2 from the germline V gene are SGHTS and YDEGEE. There are 10 residues in the CDR3. V was shortened by 3 bases and J by 3 bases, with 0 bases between the two germline ends. CDR3: CASSYYGYTF. The DNA of the CDR3 is TGTGCCAGCAGCTACTATGGCTACACCTTC.

This clonotype has more than one count but fewer than ten. V is TRBV12-3 or TRBV12-4 and J is TRBJ1-2; weak D call: TRBD1 (5 bases). V shed 5 bases and J shed 8 bases, with 12 bases lying between them. The CDR3 runs to 12 residues. CDR3 sequence (DNA): TGTGCCAGCAGTATCGGGACGGTGGGCTACACCTTC. Translation gives CASSIGTVGYTF.

This clonotype showed up many times. V gene TRBV7-2 combines with J gene TRBJ2-7; TRBD1 agrees at 9 bases. The CDR3 is 14 amino acids. Germline assignment: CDR1 SGHTA and CDR2 FQGNSA. The J segment lost 3 bases and the V segment lost 5 bases, leaving 5 bases of the junction unmatched. CDR3 protein: CASSRDRAGYEQYF. The CDR3 DNA reads as TGTGCCAGCAGCCGGGACAGGGCAGGCTACGAGCAGTACTTC.

The chain uses TRBV3-1 and TRBJ2-4, with 7 bases fitting TRBD2. CDR3 size: 14 residues. Germline CDR1 LGHDT, CDR2 YNNKEL (reference sequence). The J segment lost 9 bases and the V segment lost 0 bases, leaving 5 bases of the junction unmatched. The CDR3 protein is CASSQDSGSGIQYF. CDR3 in DNA: TGTGCCAGCAGCCAAGATAGCGGGTCAGGCATTCAGTACTTC.

The gene calls are TRBV12-3 or TRBV12-4 and TRBJ2-3, with TRBD1 identical over 9 bases. The CDR3 totals 15 residues. Trimming removed 1 base from V and 5 bases from J; junction bases left unmatched: 4. The CDR3 sequence: CASSLDRTGVDTQYF. CDR3 DNA: TGTGCCAGCAGTTTAGATCGGACAGGGGTAGATACGCAGTATTTT.

This clonotype was counted between two and nine times. The CDR3 nucleotides read TGTGCCAGCAGCCGGGACAGGGGTGGCGAGCAGTACGTC. Amino acids: CASSRDRGGEQYV. The chain joins TRBV6-1 to TRBJ2-7; 10 bases match TRBD1. J was trimmed by 6 bases and V by 6 bases; bases with no gene match: 5. The CDR3 loop spans 13 amino acids. Germline values: CDR1 MNHNS, CDR2 SASEGT.

The rearrangement links TRBV5-6 to TRBJ2-2, with unresolved D. This CDR3 is built from 13 residues. CDR1 and CDR2 (germline): SGHDT, YYEEEE. V was shortened by 4 bases and J by 6 bases, with 10 bases between the two germline ends. The CDR3 spells CASSGEHAGELFF. DNA of the CDR3: TGTGCCAGCAGCGGAGAGCATGCCGGGGAGCTGTTTTTT.

This clonotype was counted between two and nine times. The chain links TRBV4-2 to TRBJ2-1; 11 positions match TRBD2. CDR1 is LGHNA and CDR2 is YNFKEQ in the germline V gene. J was trimmed by 5 bases and V by 0 bases; bases with no gene match: 0. The CDR3 covers 15 residues. CDR3 DNA sequence: TGTGCCAGCAGCCAAGATAGCGGGGGGGACAATGAGCAGTTCTTC. Translation gives CASSQDSGGDNEQFF.

This clonotype has a count of ten or more. The rearrangement joins TRBV11-2 to TRBJ2-2, with unresolved D. This CDR3 is 13 amino acids long. Germline V lookup: CDR1 SGHAT, CDR2 FQNNGV. Deletions cut 4 bases from V and 7 bases from J, with 10 bases between. The CDR3, as DNA: TGTGCCAGCAGCTCTGACTGGGGCGGGGAGCTGTTTTTT. This encodes CASSSDWGGELFF.

The chain joins TRBV7-8 to TRBJ2-5; D is uncertain. CDR1 and CDR2 from the germline V gene are SGHVS and FQNEAQ. The CDR3 has 13 amino acids. Trimming removed 5 bases from V and 7 bases from J, with 14 bases in between. In nucleotides, the CDR3 is TGTGCCAGCAGCCCCGAACGCCTAGGGACCCAGTACTTC. It encodes CASSPERLGTQYF.

In its sample, this clonotype was seen many times. V usage is TRBV11-2 and J usage is TRBJ1-1; no clear D gene. The CDR3 runs 11 residues. Germline V gene lookup returns CDR1 SGHAT and CDR2 FQNNGV. V shed 5 bases and J shed 8 bases, with 9 bases lying between them. CDR3 protein: CASSPRSEAFF. In DNA form, the CDR3 reads TGTGCCAGCAGCCCAAGATCGGAAGCTTTCTTT.

The chain carries TRBV7-9 and TRBJ2-3, with a tentative D call TRBD2 (5 bases). The V end lost 3 bases, the J end lost 0 bases, and 13 bases lay between the germline ends. The CDR3 has 16 amino acids. Germline lookup yields CDR1 SEHNR and CDR2 FQNEAQ (reference sequence). The CDR3 reads CASSFSESGSTDTQYF. CDR3 bases: TGTGCCAGCAGCTTCTCGGAGAGCGGTAGCACAGATACGCAGTATTTT.

This clonotype was counted between two and nine times. The chain links TRBV29-1 to TRBJ1-1; TRBD1 is a possible D gene (5 bases). Germline values: CDR1 SQVTM, CDR2 ANQGSEA. Trimming took off 4 bases at V and 0 bases at J, with 12 bases between the two ends. The CDR3 is 14 residues long. CDR3 nucleotide sequence: TGCAGCGTTGTGGGACGGGGAATGAACACTGAAGCTTTCTTT. Translating gives CSVVGRGMNTEAFF. Looking up the rest from reference TRBV29-1 and TRBJ1-1 gives the full variable domain: SAVISQKPSRDICQRGTSLTIQCQVDSQVTMMFWYRQQPGQSLTLIATANQGSEATYESGFVIDKFPISRPNLTFSTLTVSNMSPEDSSIYLCSVVGRGMNTEAFFGQGTRLTVV.

The V gene is TRBV4-1, the J gene TRBJ1-4; D unresolved. CDR3 length equals 16 residues. Germline V gene sequence: CDR1 MGHRA, CDR2 YSYEKL. The ends were cut back, 1 base at V and 0 bases at J, with 9 bases in the middle. The CDR3 region is CASSQGRLSTNEKLFF. CDR3 sequence (DNA): TGCGCCAGCAGCCAAGGGCGGCTATCAACTAATGAAAAACTGTTTTTT.

This chain joins TRBV28 and TRBJ2-1; 7 nucleotides align to TRBD1. The CDR3 totals 13 residues. Trimming cost V 8 bases and J 12 bases; bases outside gene matches: 13. Germline V lookup: CDR1 MDHEN, CDR2 SYDVKM. CDR3 protein: CASDRVGLSGQFF. CDR3 DNA: TGTGCCAGCGACAGGGTGGGTTTGTCTGGGCAGTTCTTC.

CDR3 amino acids: CASSSLDRPDTQYF. The CDR3 nucleotides are TGTGCCAGCAGCTCCCTGGACCGTCCAGATACGCAGTATTTT. This chain joins TRBV7-2 and TRBJ2-3; D is uncertain. CDR3 length equals 14 residues. V lost 4 bases and J lost 4, with 12 bases in between. The germline CDR1 and CDR2 sequences are SGHTA and FQGNSA.

The chain employs TRBV12-3 or TRBV12-4 and TRBJ2-1; 7 bases map to TRBD1. CDR3 size: 15 residues. V trimming: 6 bases; J trimming: 6 bases; junction bases outside the gene matches: 11. The CDR3 region has the DNA TGTGCCAGCAGCCACCAGAGCAGGGACAGCAATGAGCAGTTCTTC. Translation gives CASSHQSRDSNEQFF.

At least ten counts were recorded for this clonotype. The J gene is TRBJ1-5, the V gene TRBV3-1; no clear D. The CDR3 consists of 15 residues. The ends were cut back, 3 bases at V and 7 bases at J, with 16 bases in the middle. Per germline, CDR1 LGHDT and CDR2 YNNKEL (reference sequence). The CDR3 sequence is CASSQTWWEGQPQHF. For the CDR3, the DNA is TGTGCCAGCAGCCAGACGTGGTGGGAGGGCCAGCCCCAGCATTTT.